Listed here are 9 T cell receptor beta chains from one sample, sequenced in a study of Graves' ophthalmopathy and Graves' hyperthyroidism. As the template, RNA transcripts were used to amplify TCR beta CDR3 regions. First-round RT-PCR relied on HTBI primers, and a second-round multiplex PCR came next. TCRdb redid the calling of the multiplex PCR reads with MiXCR, one entry per CDR3 protein. The table records 300,000 to 400,000 distinct CDR3 sequences, about a sixth of them present only once. Sequencing was carried out using peripheral blood. The source is an adult man with Graves' ophthalmopathy.

This clonotype was seen ten or more times. The rearrangement uses TRBV6-2 or TRBV6-3 and TRBJ1-2; no clear D gene. The CDR3 is made up of 18 amino acids. Trimming removed 6 bases at V and 8 bases at J, with 31 bases between. Germline loops: CDR1 MNHEY, CDR2 SVGEGT. DNA of the CDR3: TGTGCCAGCAGCGGAACTCTCCCCGGACTACTTCGCTTGGGGGGCTACACCTTC. Translation gives CASSGTLPGLLRLGGYTF.

This clonotype appeared many times. This chain uses TRBV3-1 with TRBJ1-3; D is uncertain. Trimming removed 0 bases at V and 4 bases at J, with 10 bases between. Germline CDR1 is LGHDT and CDR2 is YNNKEL (reference sequence). This CDR3 spans 15 amino acids. As DNA, the CDR3 is TGTGCCAGCAGCCAAGATGCCCGAAACGGAAACACCATATATTTT. Protein: CASSQDARNGNTIYF.

This clonotype was counted ten times or more. The chain is built from TRBV7-2 and TRBJ1-6; possible D gene TRBD1, 5 bases. CDR3 size: 15 residues. V was clipped by 5 bases and J by 5 bases, with 13 bases between them. Germline V CDR1 and CDR2: SGHTA, FQGNSA. CDR3 protein: CASSPRGGDNSPLHF. The CDR3 coding sequence is TGTGCCAGCAGCCCCCGGGGGGGAGATAATTCACCCCTCCACTTT.

This clonotype was seen at least ten times. The gene calls are TRBV29-1 and TRBJ1-1; tentative D call: TRBD1 (6 bases). The ends were cut back, 6 bases at V and 2 bases at J, with 10 bases in the middle. CDR3 length equals 12 residues. Germline V gene data show CDR1 as SQVTM and CDR2 as ANQGSEA. In nucleotides, the CDR3 is TGCAGCGTCCAGGACAGCAACACTGAAGCTTTCTTT. Encoded protein: CSVQDSNTEAFF.

This clonotype was recorded at least ten times. This chain links TRBV6-5 with TRBJ1-3, with no clear D. V lost 9 bases and J 0 bases, leaving 9 bases between the germline ends. The CDR3 is 13 residues long. CDR1 MNHEY and CDR2 SVGAGI come from the germline V gene. The CDR3 coding sequence is TGTGCCAGTCGGGATACCTCTGGAAACACCATATATTTT. This gives the protein CASRDTSGNTIYF.

Ten or more counts support this clonotype. V usage is TRBV28 and J usage is TRBJ2-7; 7 bases are a match to TRBD1. V lost 7 bases and J lost 0; bases outside the gene matches: 9. The germline V gene has CDR1 MDHEN and CDR2 SYDVKM. CDR3 size: 15 residues. DNA of the CDR3: TGTGCCAGCATCCAATTGACAGGGAGCTCCTACGAGCAGTACTTC. Its translation: CASIQLTGSSYEQYF. Variable domain in full (rest from reference TRBV28 and TRBJ2-7): DVKVTQSSRYLVKRTGEKVFLECVQDMDHENMFWYRQDPGLGLRLIYFSYDVKMKEKGDIPEGYSVSREKKERFSLILESASTNQTSMYLCASIQLTGSSYEQYFGPGTRLTVT.

A few counts support this clonotype. The chain joins TRBV7-2 to TRBJ2-5, with 10 positions matching TRBD2. The V and J ends lost 2 bases and 4 bases, in that order; junction bases with no gene match: 4. The germline gives CDR1 SGHTA, CDR2 FQGNSA. This CDR3 is built from 15 residues. CDR3 residues: CASSLQAGGIETQYF. The CDR3 nucleotides read TGTGCCAGCAGCTTACAAGCGGGAGGGATAGAGACCCAGTACTTC.

In its sample, this clonotype was seen many times. The chain is built from TRBV12-3 or TRBV12-4 and TRBJ2-3, with D possibly being TRBD2 (5 bases). This CDR3 has 12 amino acids. V was shortened by 6 bases and J by 6 bases, with 10 bases between the two germline ends. The chain's CDR3 is CASRNLADTQYF. CDR3 sequence (DNA): TGTGCCAGCAGGAATTTAGCGGATACGCAGTATTTT.

This clonotype showed up just a few times. V usage is TRBV6-2 or TRBV6-3 and J usage is TRBJ2-2, with 8 bases matching TRBD2. Germline CDR1 MNHEY, CDR2 SVGEGT. The CDR3 runs 15 residues. After removal of 5 bases from V and 6 bases from J, the junction contained 8 bases not matched to a gene. The CDR3: CASSMLAGYAGELFF. CDR3 nucleotides: TGTGCCAGCAGTATGTTAGCGGGGTACGCCGGGGAGCTGTTTTTT.